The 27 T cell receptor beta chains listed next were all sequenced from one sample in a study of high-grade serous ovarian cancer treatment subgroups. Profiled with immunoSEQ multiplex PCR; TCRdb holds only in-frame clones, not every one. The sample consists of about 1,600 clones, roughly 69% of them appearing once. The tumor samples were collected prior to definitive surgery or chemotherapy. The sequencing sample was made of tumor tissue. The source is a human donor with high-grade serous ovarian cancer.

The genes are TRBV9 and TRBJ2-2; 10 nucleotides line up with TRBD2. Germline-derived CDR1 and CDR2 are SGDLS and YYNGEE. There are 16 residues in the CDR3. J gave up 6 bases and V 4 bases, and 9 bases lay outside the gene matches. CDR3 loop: CASSPEGLAVSGELFF. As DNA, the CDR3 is TGTGCCAGCAGCCCCGAAGGACTAGCGGTATCCGGGGAGCTGTTTTTT.

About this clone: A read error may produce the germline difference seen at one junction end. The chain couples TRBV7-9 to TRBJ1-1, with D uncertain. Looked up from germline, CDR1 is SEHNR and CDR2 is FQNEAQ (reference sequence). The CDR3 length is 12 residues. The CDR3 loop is CASSYGNSEAFF. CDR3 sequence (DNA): TGTGCCAGCAGCTACGGGAACTCTGAAGCTTTCTTT.

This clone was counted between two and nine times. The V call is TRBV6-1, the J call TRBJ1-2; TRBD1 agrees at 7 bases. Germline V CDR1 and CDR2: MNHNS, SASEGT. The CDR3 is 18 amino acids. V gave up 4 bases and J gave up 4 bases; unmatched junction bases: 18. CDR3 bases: TGTGCCAGCAGTGCCACCCGGGACAGAGGGTCGCTAGGCTATGGCTACACCTTC. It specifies CASSATRDRGSLGYGYTF.

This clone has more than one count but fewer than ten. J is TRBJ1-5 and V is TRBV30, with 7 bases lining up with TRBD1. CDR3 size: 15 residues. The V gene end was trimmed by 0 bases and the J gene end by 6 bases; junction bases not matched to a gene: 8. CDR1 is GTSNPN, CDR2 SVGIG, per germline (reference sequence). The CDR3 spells CAWSVPGTVVQPQHF. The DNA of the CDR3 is TGTGCCTGGAGTGTACCCGGGACAGTAGTTCAGCCCCAGCATTTT.

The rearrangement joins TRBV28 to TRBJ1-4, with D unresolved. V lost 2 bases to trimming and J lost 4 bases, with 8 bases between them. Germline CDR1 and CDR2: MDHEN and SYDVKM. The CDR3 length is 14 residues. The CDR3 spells CASSLRPDNEKLFF. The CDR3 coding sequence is TGTGCCAGCAGTTTAAGGCCAGATAATGAAAAACTGTTTTTT.

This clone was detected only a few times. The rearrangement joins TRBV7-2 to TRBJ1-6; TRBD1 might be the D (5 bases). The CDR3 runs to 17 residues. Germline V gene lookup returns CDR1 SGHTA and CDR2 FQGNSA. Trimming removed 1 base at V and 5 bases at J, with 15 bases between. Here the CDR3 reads CASSLGGAGGNNSPLHF. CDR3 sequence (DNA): TGTGCCAGCAGCTTAGGGGGCGCCGGGGGAAATAATTCACCCCTCCACTTT.

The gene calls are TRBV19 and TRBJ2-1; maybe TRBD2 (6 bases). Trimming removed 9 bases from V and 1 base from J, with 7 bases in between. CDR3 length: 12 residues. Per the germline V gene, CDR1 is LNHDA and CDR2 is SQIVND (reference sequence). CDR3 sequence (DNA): TGTGCCAGCGGGAGATCCTACAATGAGCAGTTCTTC. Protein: CASGRSYNEQFF.

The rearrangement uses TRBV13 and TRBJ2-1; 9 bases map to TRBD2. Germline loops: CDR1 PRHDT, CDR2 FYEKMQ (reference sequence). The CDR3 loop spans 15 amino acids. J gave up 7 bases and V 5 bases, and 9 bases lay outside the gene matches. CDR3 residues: CASSPREGHRNEQFF. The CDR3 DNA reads TGTGCCAGCAGCCCGCGGGAGGGCCATAGGAATGAGCAGTTCTTC.

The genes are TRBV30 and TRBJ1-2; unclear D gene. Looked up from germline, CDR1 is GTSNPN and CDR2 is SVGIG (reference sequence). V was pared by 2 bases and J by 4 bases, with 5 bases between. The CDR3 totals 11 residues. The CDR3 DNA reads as TGTGCCTGGAGTCTCGGCTATGGCTACACCTTC. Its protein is CAWSLGYGYTF.

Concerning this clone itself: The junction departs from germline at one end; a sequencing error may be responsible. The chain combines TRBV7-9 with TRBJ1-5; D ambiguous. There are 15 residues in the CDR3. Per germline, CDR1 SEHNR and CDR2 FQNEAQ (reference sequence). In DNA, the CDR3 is TGCGCCAGCAGCCAAGATGGATTCCTCTATCAGCCCCAGCATTTT. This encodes CASSQDGFLYQPQHF.

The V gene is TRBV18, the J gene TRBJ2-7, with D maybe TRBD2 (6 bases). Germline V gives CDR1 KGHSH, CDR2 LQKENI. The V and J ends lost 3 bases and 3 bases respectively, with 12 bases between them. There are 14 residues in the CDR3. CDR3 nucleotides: TGTGCCAGCTCACCGGGAGGACGGAACTACGAGCAGTACTTC. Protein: CASSPGGRNYEQYF.

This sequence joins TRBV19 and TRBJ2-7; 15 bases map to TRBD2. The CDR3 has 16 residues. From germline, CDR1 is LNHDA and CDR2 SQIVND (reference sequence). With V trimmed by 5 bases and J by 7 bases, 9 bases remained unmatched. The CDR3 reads CASSLGTSGRYGEQYF. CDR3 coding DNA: TGTGCCAGTAGTTTGGGGACTAGCGGGAGGTACGGGGAGCAGTACTTC. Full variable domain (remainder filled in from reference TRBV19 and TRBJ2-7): DGGITQSPKYLFRKEGQNVTLSCEQNLNHDAMYWYRQDPGQGLRLIYYSQIVNDFQKGDIAEGYSVSREKKESFPLTVTSAQKNPTAFYLCASSLGTSGRYGEQYFGPGTRLTVT.

Written as DNA, the CDR3 is TGTGCCAGCAGCTTTAGAGGGGTCGACTATGGCTACACCTTC. Translating it yields CASSFRGVDYGYTF. The chain links TRBV5-8 to TRBJ1-2, with D possibly being TRBD1 (5 bases). CDR3 length: 14 amino acids. Germline V gene lookup returns CDR1 SGHTS and CDR2 YDEGEE. Trimming took 2 bases from V and 3 from J, leaving 11 bases between them.

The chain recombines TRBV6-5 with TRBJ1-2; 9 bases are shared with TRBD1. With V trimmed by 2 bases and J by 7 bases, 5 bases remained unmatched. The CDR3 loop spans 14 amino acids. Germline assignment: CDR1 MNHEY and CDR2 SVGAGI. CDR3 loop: CASSYGTGRSGYTF. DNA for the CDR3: TGTGCCAGCAGTTACGGGACAGGGAGAAGTGGCTACACCTTC.

The CDR3 here is CASSFYRQEKLFF. CDR3 sequence (DNA): TGTGCCAGCAGCTTCTACAGGCAAGAAAAACTGTTTTTT. The chain links TRBV7-9 to TRBJ1-4; the D gene is possibly TRBD1 (5 bases). Germline V lookup: CDR1 SEHNR, CDR2 FQNEAQ (reference sequence). The V and J ends lost 3 bases and 8 bases respectively, with 10 bases between them. The CDR3 is 13 residues long.

The CDR3 nucleotides read TGCGCCAGCAGCCCCCGGGACGATGCCTACGAGCAGTACTTC. Protein: CASSPRDDAYEQYF. The gene calls are TRBV4-1 and TRBJ2-7, with D possibly being TRBD1 or TRBD2 (5 bases each). From germline, CDR1 is MGHRA and CDR2 YSYEKL. V gave up 4 bases and J gave up 2 bases, with 12 bases separating them. The CDR3 consists of 14 residues.

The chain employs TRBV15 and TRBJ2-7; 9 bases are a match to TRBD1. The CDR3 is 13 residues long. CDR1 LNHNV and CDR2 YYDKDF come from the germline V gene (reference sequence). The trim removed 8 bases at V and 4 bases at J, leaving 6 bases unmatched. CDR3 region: CATATGQGYEQYF. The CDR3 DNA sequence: TGTGCCACCGCCACGGGACAGGGATACGAGCAGTACTTC.

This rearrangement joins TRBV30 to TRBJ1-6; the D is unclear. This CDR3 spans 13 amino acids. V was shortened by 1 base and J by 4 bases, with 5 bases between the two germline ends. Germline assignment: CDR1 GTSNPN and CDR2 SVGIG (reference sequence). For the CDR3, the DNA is TGTGCCTGGAGTGCCAGGTATAATTCACCCCTCCACTTT. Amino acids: CAWSARYNSPLHF.

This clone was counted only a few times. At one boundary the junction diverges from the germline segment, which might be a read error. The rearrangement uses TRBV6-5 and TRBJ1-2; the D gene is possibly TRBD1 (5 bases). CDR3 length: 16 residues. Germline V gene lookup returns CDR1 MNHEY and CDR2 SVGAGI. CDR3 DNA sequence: TGTGCCAGCAGTCACTCCCCGACAGCTTGGGAATATGGCTACACCTTC. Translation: CASSHSPTAWEYGYTF.

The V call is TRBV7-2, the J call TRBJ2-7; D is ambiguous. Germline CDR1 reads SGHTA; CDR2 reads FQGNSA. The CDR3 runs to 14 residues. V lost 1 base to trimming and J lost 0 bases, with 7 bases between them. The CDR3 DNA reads TGTGCCAGCAGCTTAGGCCTCAGCTCCTACGAGCAGTACTTC. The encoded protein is CASSLGLSSYEQYF.

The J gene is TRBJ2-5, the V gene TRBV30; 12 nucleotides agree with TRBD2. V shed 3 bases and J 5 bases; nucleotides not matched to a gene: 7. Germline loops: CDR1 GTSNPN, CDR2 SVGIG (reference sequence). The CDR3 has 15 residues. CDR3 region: CAWRRLAGGAETQYF. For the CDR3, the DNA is TGTGCCTGGAGGCGGCTAGCGGGGGGGGCTGAGACCCAGTACTTC.

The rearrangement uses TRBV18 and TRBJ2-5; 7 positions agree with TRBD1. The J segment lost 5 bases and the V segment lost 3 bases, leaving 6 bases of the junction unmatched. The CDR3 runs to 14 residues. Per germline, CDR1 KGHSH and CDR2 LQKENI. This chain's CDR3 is CASSPRQGRETQYF. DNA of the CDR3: TGTGCCAGCTCACCCCGACAGGGCAGGGAGACCCAGTACTTC.

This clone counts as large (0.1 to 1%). Written as DNA, the CDR3 is TGTGCCTGGACCCATGTTCGAGGGGATGAAGCTTTCTTT. It specifies CAWTHVRGDEAFF. The chain has TRBV30 and TRBJ1-1; perhaps TRBD1 as D (5 bases). The CDR3 extends over 13 amino acids. Trimming stripped 4 bases from V and 7 bases from J, with 16 bases between. The germline CDR1 and CDR2 sequences are GTSNPN and SVGIG (reference sequence).

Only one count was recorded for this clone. In nucleotides, the CDR3 is TGTGCCAGCAGTTCCCTACTTGGACTAGCGGAGACCCAGTACTTC. This gives the protein CASSSLLGLAETQYF. This sequence joins TRBV28 and TRBJ2-5, with 9 nucleotides matching TRBD2. CDR3 length: 15 amino acids. Trimming cost V 4 bases and J 5 bases; bases outside gene matches: 8. Per the germline V gene, CDR1 is MDHEN and CDR2 is SYDVKM.

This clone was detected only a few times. The CDR3 reads CASSPAFSGSSYEQYF. CDR3 sequence (DNA): TGTGCCAGCAGCCCAGCCTTTAGCGGGAGCTCCTACGAGCAGTACTTC. This chain connects TRBV27 to TRBJ2-7; TRBD2 matches at 9 bases. CDR3 length equals 16 residues. Trimming cost V 6 bases and J 0 bases; bases outside gene matches: 9. In germline, CDR1 is MNHEY, CDR2 SMNVEV (reference sequence).

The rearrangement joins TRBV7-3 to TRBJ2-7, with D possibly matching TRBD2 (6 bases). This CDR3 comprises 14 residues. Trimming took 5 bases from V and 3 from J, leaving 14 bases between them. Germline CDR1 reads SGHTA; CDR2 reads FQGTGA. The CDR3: CASSLSGTDYEQYF. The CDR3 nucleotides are TGTGCCAGCAGCCTATCCGGGACTGACTACGAGCAGTACTTC.

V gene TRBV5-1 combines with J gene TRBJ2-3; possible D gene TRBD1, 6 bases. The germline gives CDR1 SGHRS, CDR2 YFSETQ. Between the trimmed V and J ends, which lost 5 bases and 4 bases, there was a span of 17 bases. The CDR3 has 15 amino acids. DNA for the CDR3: TGCGCCAGCAGACTCACAGGGAGAGTGGCAGATACGCAGTATTTT. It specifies CASRLTGRVADTQYF.